Below are 29 T cell receptor beta chains sequenced from a single sample in a study of human T cells and chemical hapten exposure. MiXCR was run by TCRdb on the RACE reads, yielding one entry per CDR3 protein. Of 370,000 or so distinct CDR3 sequences listed, about 4.8% are singletons. The sample's time point: patch test 1, 2 weeks after DPC sensitization. The sample's treatment: therapeutic diphenylcyclopropenone sensitization with weekly scalp DPC. The sequenced sample was whole blood, obtained in connection with sensitization to the hapten diphenylcyclopropenone (DPC). These receptors originate from a woman in her fifties or sixties with alopecia areata. Some clones in this sample may be carry-over from other donors' samples.

This clonotype occurred many times. This rearrangement joins TRBV29-1 to TRBJ2-2; no definite D call. V gave up 5 bases and J gave up 5 bases, with 6 bases separating them. Germline values: CDR1 SQVTM, CDR2 ANQGSEA. The CDR3 extends over 11 amino acids. The CDR3 loop reads CSVLGTGELFF. CDR3 nucleotide sequence: TGCAGCGTTCTAGGAACCGGGGAGCTGTTTTTT.

The chain carries TRBV5-1 and TRBJ1-2; D gene ambiguous. Trimming cost V 5 bases and J 6 bases, with 23 bases left between them. Germline-derived CDR1 and CDR2 are SGHRS and YFSETQ. The CDR3 is 16 amino acids. In DNA, the CDR3 is TGCGCCAGCAGATCTGACCTTACTCCCGCGAGGGATGGCTACACCTTC. Translation gives CASRSDLTPARDGYTF.

Note on this clonotype: This may come from a read error, since a much larger clone is one base off. This sequence joins TRBV12-3 or TRBV12-4 and TRBJ2-2; no clear D. The V and J ends lost 5 bases and 5 bases respectively, with 12 bases between them. The CDR3 consists of 14 residues. CDR3 sequence (DNA): TGTGCCAGCAGTATTCCCCCTGGAACCGGGGAGCTGTTTTTT. It codes for CASSIPPGTGELFF.

This clonotype came up many times. The chain carries TRBV2 and TRBJ1-3, with D hard to call. CDR3 size: 14 residues. The ends were cut back, 4 bases at V and 3 bases at J, with 10 bases in the middle. The germline V gene has CDR1 SNHLY and CDR2 FYNNEI. Here the CDR3 reads CASSVRADGNTIYF. As DNA, the CDR3 is TGTGCCAGCAGTGTTAGGGCAGATGGAAACACCATATATTTT.

This clonotype came up many times. The chain uses TRBV5-1 and TRBJ2-3, with D perhaps given as TRBD1 or TRBD2 (5 bases each). Trimming took 0 bases from V and 1 from J, leaving 9 bases between them. Germline V lookup: CDR1 SGHRS, CDR2 YFSETQ. CDR3 size: 15 residues. CDR3 sequence reads: CASSLETGRTDTQYF. CDR3 coding DNA: TGCGCCAGCAGCTTGGAGACGGGACGCACAGATACGCAGTATTTT. Based on the CDR3 plus reference TRBV5-1 and TRBJ2-3, the full variable domain is KAGVTQTPRYLIKTRGQQVTLSCSPISGHRSVSWYQQTPGQGLQFLFEYFSETQRNKGNFPGRFSGRQFSNSRSEMNVSTLELGDSALYLCASSLETGRTDTQYFGPGTRLTVL.

This clonotype was counted ten times or more. The gene calls are TRBV29-1 and TRBJ2-1; D unresolved. Trimming took 1 base from V and 7 from J, leaving 14 bases between them. The CDR3 runs 14 residues. Germline V lookup: CDR1 SQVTM, CDR2 ANQGSEA. The CDR3 region has the DNA TGCAGCGTTGAAGCGGAAGGCCTTATAAATGAGCAGTTCTTC. Translating gives CSVEAEGLINEQFF.

This clonotype was seen repeatedly, ten times or more. The V gene is TRBV18, the J gene TRBJ2-3, with 8 bases identical to TRBD2. Per germline, CDR1 KGHSH and CDR2 LQKENI. Trimming at V came to 6 bases and at J to 4 bases, leaving 9 bases not matched to a gene. The CDR3 covers 15 residues. Written as DNA, the CDR3 is TGTGCCAGCTCCCTAGGGACTAGTAATCCAGATACGCAGTATTTT. Amino acids: CASSLGTSNPDTQYF.

This clonotype showed up many times. The chain couples TRBV11-2 to TRBJ2-2, with TRBD1 matching over 8 bases. This CDR3 is 16 amino acids long. Germline values: CDR1 SGHAT, CDR2 FQNNGV. With 1 base clipped from V and 5 bases from J, the junction kept 6 bases outside the gene matches. The CDR3 bases are TGTGCCAGCAGCTTAGTTCCTGACAGGGGTACCGGGGAGCTGTTTTTT. Protein sequence: CASSLVPDRGTGELFF.

There are a few counts of this clonotype. The V and J genes are TRBV7-9 and TRBJ2-7; weak D call: TRBD1 (5 bases). The CDR3 has 13 residues. With 6 bases removed from V and 3 bases from J, the gap between germline ends came to 12 bases. The V gene's germline CDR1 is SEHNR and CDR2 FQNEAQ (reference sequence). The CDR3 reads CASRKGQVYEQYF. In DNA, the CDR3 is TGTGCCAGCAGAAAGGGGCAGGTCTACGAGCAGTACTTC.

This clonotype has a handful of counts. J is TRBJ2-2 and V is TRBV7-9; the D is unclear. Between the trimmed V and J ends, which lost 0 bases and 0 bases, there was a span of 8 bases. Germline V CDR1 and CDR2: SEHNR, FQNEAQ (reference sequence). The CDR3 has 16 amino acids. CDR3 residues: CASSLALAANTGELFF. The CDR3 DNA reads as TGTGCCAGCAGCTTAGCGTTGGCGGCGAACACCGGGGAGCTGTTTTTT.

The V call is TRBV6-2 or TRBV6-3, the J call TRBJ2-1; 8 bases are a match to TRBD2. Looked up from germline, CDR1 is MNHEY and CDR2 is SVGEGT. The CDR3 extends over 16 amino acids. Unmatched junction bases numbered 11, after V lost 5 bases and J lost 5 bases. CDR3 region: CASSLGTRTTHNEQFF. The CDR3, as DNA: TGTGCCAGCAGTCTCGGGACTAGGACTACCCACAATGAGCAGTTCTTC.

Of note for this clonotype: A much larger clone is a single base away; this may be a read error. CDR3 region: CASSVAGPRVGNEQLF. CDR3 nucleotide sequence: TGTGCCAGCAGTGTAGCGGGTCCCCGGGTCGGCAATGAGCAGTTATTC. The chain recombines TRBV2 with TRBJ2-1; 7 nucleotides align to TRBD2. Looked up from germline, CDR1 is SNHLY and CDR2 is FYNNEI. This CDR3 region has 16 residues.

Remarks on this clonotype: A clone one base away is much larger, so this may be a read error. The chain combines TRBV27 with TRBJ2-7, with TRBD1 matching 7 bases. The CDR3 sequence is 14 residues long. Germline V gene data show CDR1 as MNHEY and CDR2 as SMNVEV (reference sequence). The trim removed 3 bases at V and 4 bases at J, leaving 6 bases unmatched. The DNA of the CDR3 is TGTGCCAGCAGTTTTAAGGGGGCGAAATACGAGCAGTACTTC. This gives the protein CASSFKGAKYEQYF.

V is TRBV6-5 and J is TRBJ1-3; 7 positions agree with TRBD1. Germline V CDR1 and CDR2: MNHEY, SVGAGI. The trim removed 2 bases at V and 3 bases at J, leaving 13 bases unmatched. This CDR3 is 18 amino acids long. CDR3: CASSYLPPEGAYGNTIYF. For the CDR3, the DNA is TGTGCCAGCAGTTACCTACCTCCGGAGGGGGCATATGGAAACACCATATATTTT.

The V call is TRBV11-2, the J call TRBJ2-3; D gene unclear. V dropped 5 bases and J dropped 1 base, with 16 bases sitting between them. Germline lookup yields CDR1 SGHAT and CDR2 FQNNGV. This CDR3 contains 16 residues. CDR3 in amino acids: CASSPAPLSGTDTQYF. CDR3 nucleotides: TGTGCCAGCAGCCCCGCGCCCCTTTCGGGCACAGATACGCAGTATTTT.

This clonotype turned up a few times. The V and J genes are TRBV4-3 and TRBJ2-5; D call uncertain. V lost 2 bases and J 2 bases, leaving 9 bases between the germline ends. Germline V CDR1 and CDR2: LGHNA, YSLEER. The CDR3 runs 14 residues. The CDR3 nucleotides are TGCGCCAGCAGCCAACCGGGCCGGCAAGAGACCCAGTACTTC. Protein product: CASSQPGRQETQYF.

This clonotype was counted many times. This chain connects TRBV7-9 to TRBJ1-2; 12 bases agree with TRBD1. Germline V gene lookup returns CDR1 SEHNR and CDR2 FQNEAQ (reference sequence). The CDR3 contains 14 residues. After removal of 5 bases from V and 10 bases from J, the junction contained 8 bases not matched to a gene. The CDR3 region is CASSHGGQGALYTF. The DNA for the CDR3 is TGTGCCAGCAGCCACGGGGGACAGGGGGCCCTCTACACCTTC.

The chain joins TRBV7-9 to TRBJ2-2, with D perhaps TRBD1 or TRBD2 (5 bases each). Deletions cut 3 bases from V and 6 bases from J, with 8 bases between. Germline V CDR1 and CDR2: SEHNR, FQNEAQ (reference sequence). The CDR3 totals 13 residues. CDR3: CASSFQGAGELFF. CDR3 nucleotide sequence: TGTGCCAGCAGCTTTCAGGGAGCCGGGGAGCTGTTTTTT.

As to this clonotype: This could be a read error, since a much larger clone is one nucleotide away. V usage is TRBV6-1 and J usage is TRBJ1-2; perhaps TRBD1 as D (5 bases). The CDR3 has 14 residues. Germline V gene lookup returns CDR1 MNHNS and CDR2 SASEGT. V lost 3 bases, J lost 4 bases, and 12 bases lay in between. The CDR3 DNA reads TGTGCCAGCAGTGATACGACAGTAATCTATGGCTACACCTTC. It specifies CASSDTTVIYGYTF.

The table lists this clonotype with many counts. One end of the junction varies from germline; a read error may be responsible. The chain uses TRBV6-6 and TRBJ2-7; unclear D gene. This CDR3 has 14 residues. CDR1 is MNHNY and CDR2 is SVGAGI in the germline V gene (reference sequence). The CDR3 nucleotides read TGTGCCAGCAGTTACTCGATTAGCTTCCTCCAGGAGTCCTTC. Amino acid sequence: CASSYSISFLQESF.

This clonotype showed up many times. The rearrangement joins TRBV27 to TRBJ2-7; unclear D gene. Germline assignment: CDR1 MNHEY and CDR2 SMNVEV (reference sequence). The V gene lost 3 bases and the J gene lost 6 bases, with 12 bases spanning the gap. The CDR3 spans 13 residues. CDR3 protein: CASSFASRSEQYF. The CDR3 DNA reads TGTGCCAGCAGTTTTGCCAGTCGAAGCGAGCAGTACTTC.

This clonotype showed up just a few times. The rearrangement uses TRBV20-1 and TRBJ1-1; D gene uncertain. The CDR3 sequence is 12 residues long. Germline-derived CDR1 and CDR2 are DFQATT and SNEGSKA (reference sequence). The V and J ends lost 3 bases and 4 bases respectively, with 9 bases between them. The CDR3 bases are TGCAGTGCTAGTCACGGCCTCACTGAAGCTTTCTTT. Translation gives CSASHGLTEAFF.

This clonotype was recorded at least ten times. The chain recombines TRBV29-1 with TRBJ2-5, with D unclear. Trimming took off 0 bases at V and 0 bases at J, with 8 bases between the two ends. The germline V gene encodes CDR1 SQVTM and CDR2 ANQGSEA. CDR3 length equals 14 residues. Here the CDR3 reads CSVEDLGNQETQYF. The DNA of the CDR3 is TGCAGCGTTGAAGATCTAGGGAACCAAGAGACCCAGTACTTC. Full variable domain (remainder filled in from reference TRBV29-1 and TRBJ2-5): SAVISQKPSRDICQRGTSLTIQCQVDSQVTMMFWYRQQPGQSLTLIATANQGSEATYESGFVIDKFPISRPNLTFSTLTVSNMSPEDSSIYLCSVEDLGNQETQYFGPGTRLLVL.

This clonotype has ten or more counts. The chain employs TRBV2 and TRBJ1-2; 8 nucleotides match TRBD1. This CDR3 is 14 amino acids long. Germline CDR1 reads SNHLY; CDR2 reads FYNNEI. Trimming removed 9 bases from V and 6 bases from J; junction bases left unmatched: 12. CDR3 residues: CASGQGLYMNGYTF. Written as DNA, the CDR3 is TGTGCCAGTGGACAGGGACTCTACATGAATGGCTACACCTTC.

This clonotype came up a few times. The chain carries TRBV4-3 and TRBJ2-1, with TRBD2 matching over 14 bases. V gave up 4 bases and J gave up 1 base; unmatched junction bases: 15. The CDR3 spans 21 residues. CDR1 is LGHNA and CDR2 is YSLEER in the germline V gene. The CDR3 nucleotides read TGCGCCAGCAGCCCAACCGGGACTAGCGGGAGATTTATAGGTTCCTACAATGAGCAGTTCTTC. It is translated as CASSPTGTSGRFIGSYNEQFF.

This chain uses TRBV6-5 with TRBJ2-3, with D perhaps matching TRBD1 (5 bases). Trimming removed 2 bases from V and 5 bases from J, with 11 bases in between. CDR3 length: 14 amino acids. CDR1 and CDR2 from the germline V gene are MNHEY and SVGAGI. The CDR3 region is CASSYGARGDTQYF. The CDR3 bases are TGTGCCAGCAGTTACGGAGCAAGGGGAGATACGCAGTATTTT.

Of note for this clonotype: A much larger clone differs from this one at a single base, so this may be a read error. The J gene is TRBJ1-1, the V gene TRBV20-1; TRBD1 might be the D (5 bases). The CDR3 is 14 residues long. Germline CDR1 is DFQATT and CDR2 is SNEGSKA (reference sequence). V lost 3 bases and J 4 bases, leaving 15 bases between the germline ends. CDR3: CSARLTALSTEAFF. The CDR3 DNA follows: TGCAGTGCTAGGCTGACAGCTTTGAGCACTGAAGCTTTCTTT.

There are many counts of this clonotype. V is TRBV9 and J is TRBJ2-3; 8 bases fit TRBD2. This CDR3 has 16 amino acids. V shed 0 bases, J shed 2 bases, and the junction held 5 bases outside the gene matches. Looked up from germline, CDR1 is SGDLS and CDR2 is YYNGEE. The CDR3 loop is CASSVGAGANTDTQYF. The CDR3, as DNA: TGTGCCAGCAGCGTAGGAGCGGGAGCGAACACAGATACGCAGTATTTT.

This clonotype was recorded at least ten times. The CDR3 region has the DNA TGTGCCAGCAGCCAAAGTTGGCGGAACACAGATACGCAGTATTTT. Encoded protein: CASSQSWRNTDTQYF. This sequence joins TRBV6-5 and TRBJ2-3, with D unresolved. CDR1 is MNHEY and CDR2 is SVGAGI in the germline V gene. This CDR3 contains 15 residues. Between the trimmed V and J ends, which lost 6 bases and 2 bases, there was a span of 15 bases.